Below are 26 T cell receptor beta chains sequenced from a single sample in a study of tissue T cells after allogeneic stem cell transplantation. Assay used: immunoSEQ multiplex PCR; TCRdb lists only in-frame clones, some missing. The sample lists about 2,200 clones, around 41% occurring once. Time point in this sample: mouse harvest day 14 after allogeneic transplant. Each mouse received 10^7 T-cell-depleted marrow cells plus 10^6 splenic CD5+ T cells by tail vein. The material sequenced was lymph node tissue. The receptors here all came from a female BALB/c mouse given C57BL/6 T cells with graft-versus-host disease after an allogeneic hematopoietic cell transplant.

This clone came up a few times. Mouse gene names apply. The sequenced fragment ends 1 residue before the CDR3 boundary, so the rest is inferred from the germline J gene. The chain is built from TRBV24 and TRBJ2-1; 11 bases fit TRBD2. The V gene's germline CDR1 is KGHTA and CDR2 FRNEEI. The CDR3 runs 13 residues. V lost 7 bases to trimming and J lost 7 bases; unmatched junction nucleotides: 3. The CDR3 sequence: CASNWGGEAEQFF. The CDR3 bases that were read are TGTGCCAGCAACTGGGGGGGCGAGGCTGAGCAGTTC.

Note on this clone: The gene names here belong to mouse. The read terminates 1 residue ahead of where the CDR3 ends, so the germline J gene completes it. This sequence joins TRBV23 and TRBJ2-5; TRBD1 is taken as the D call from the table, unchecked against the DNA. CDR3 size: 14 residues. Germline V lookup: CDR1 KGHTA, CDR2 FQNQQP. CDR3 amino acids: CSSSQEGSQDTQYF. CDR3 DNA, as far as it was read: TGCTCCAGCAGTCAAGAGGGGAGCCAAGACACCCAGTAC. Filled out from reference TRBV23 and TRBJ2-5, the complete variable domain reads DAAVTQKPRYLIKMKGQEAEMKCIPEKGHTAVFWYQQKQSKELKFLIYFQNQQPLDQIDMVKERFSAVCPSSSLCSLGIRTCEAEDSALYLCSSSQEGSQDTQYFGPGTRLLVL.

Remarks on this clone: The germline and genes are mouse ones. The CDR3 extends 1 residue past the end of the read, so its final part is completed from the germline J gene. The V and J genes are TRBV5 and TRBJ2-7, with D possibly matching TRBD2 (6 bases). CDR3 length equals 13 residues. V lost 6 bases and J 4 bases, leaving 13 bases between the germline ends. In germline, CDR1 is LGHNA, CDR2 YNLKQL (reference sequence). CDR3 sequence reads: CASSFGWGYEQYF. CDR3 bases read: TGTGCCAGCAGTTTTGGCTGGGGTTATGAACAGTAC.

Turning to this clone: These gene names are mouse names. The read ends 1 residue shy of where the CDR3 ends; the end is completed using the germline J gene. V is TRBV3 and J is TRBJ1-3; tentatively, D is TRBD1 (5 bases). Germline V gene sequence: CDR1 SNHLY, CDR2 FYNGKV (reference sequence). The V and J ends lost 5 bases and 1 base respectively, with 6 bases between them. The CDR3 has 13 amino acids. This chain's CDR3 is CASSAGSGNTLYF. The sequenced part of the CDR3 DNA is TGTGCCAGCAGCGCAGGGTCTGGAAATACGCTCTAT.

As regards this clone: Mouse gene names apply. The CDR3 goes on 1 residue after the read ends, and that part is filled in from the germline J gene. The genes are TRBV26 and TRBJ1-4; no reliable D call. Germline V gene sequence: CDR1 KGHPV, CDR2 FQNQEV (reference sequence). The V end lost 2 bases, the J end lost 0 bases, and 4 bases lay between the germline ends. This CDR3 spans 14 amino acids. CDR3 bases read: TGTGCCAGCAGTCTGGGGATTTCCAACGAAAGATTATTT. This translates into CASSLGISNERLF. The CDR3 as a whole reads CASSLGISNERLFF.

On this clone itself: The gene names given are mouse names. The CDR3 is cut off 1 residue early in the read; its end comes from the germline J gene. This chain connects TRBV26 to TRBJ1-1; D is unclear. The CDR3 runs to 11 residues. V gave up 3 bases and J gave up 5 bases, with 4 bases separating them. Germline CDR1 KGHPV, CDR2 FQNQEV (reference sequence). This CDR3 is CASSLGTEVFF. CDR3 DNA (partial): TGTGCCAGCAGTCTTGGGACAGAAGTCTTC.

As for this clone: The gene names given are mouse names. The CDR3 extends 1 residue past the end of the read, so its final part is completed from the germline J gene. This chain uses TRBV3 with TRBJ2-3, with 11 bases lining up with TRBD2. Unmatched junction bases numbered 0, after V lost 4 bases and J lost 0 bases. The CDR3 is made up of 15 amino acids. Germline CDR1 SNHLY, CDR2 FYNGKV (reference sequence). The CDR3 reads CASSWTGGSAETLYF. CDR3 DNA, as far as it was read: TGTGCCAGCAGCTGGACTGGGGGGAGTGCAGAAACGCTGTAT.

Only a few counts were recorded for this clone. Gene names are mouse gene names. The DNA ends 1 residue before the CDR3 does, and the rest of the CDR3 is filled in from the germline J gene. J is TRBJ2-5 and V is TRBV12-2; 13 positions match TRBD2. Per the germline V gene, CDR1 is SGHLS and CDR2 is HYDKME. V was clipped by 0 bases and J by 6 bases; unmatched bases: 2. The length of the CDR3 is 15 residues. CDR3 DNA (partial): TGTGCCAGCTCTCTCGGGACTGGGGGGGTTGACACCCAGTAC. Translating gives CASSLGTGGVDTQY. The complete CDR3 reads CASSLGTGGVDTQYF.

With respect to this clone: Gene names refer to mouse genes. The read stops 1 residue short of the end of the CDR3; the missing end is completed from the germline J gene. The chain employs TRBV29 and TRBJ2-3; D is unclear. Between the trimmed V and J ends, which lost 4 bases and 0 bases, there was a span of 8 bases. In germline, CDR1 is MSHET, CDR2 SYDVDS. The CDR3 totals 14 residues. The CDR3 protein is CASSSWSSAETLYF. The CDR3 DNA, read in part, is TGTGCTAGCAGTTCTTGGAGTAGTGCAGAAACGCTGTAT.

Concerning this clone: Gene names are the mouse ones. Incomplete CDR3 DNA: TGTGCCAGCAGTCTGTCCGGGAACACAGAAGTCTTC. Translation gives CASSLSGNTEVF. The whole CDR3 protein reads CASSLSGNTEVFF. The V gene is TRBV26, the J gene TRBJ1-1; D is ambiguous. The CDR3 goes on 1 residue after the read ends, and that part is filled in from the germline J gene. The length of the CDR3 is 13 residues. CDR1 KGHPV and CDR2 FQNQEV come from the germline V gene (reference sequence). V was trimmed by 0 bases and J by 1 base, leaving 3 bases between them.

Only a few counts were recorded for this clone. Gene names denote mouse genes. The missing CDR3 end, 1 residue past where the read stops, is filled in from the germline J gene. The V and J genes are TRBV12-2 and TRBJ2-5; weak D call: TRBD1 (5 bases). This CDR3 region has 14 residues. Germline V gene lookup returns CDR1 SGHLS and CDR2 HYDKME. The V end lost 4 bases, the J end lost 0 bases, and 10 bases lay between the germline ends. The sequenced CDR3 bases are TGTGCCAGCTCCCCGGACATTAACCAAGACACCCAGTAC. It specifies CASSPDINQDTQY. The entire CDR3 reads CASSPDINQDTQYF.

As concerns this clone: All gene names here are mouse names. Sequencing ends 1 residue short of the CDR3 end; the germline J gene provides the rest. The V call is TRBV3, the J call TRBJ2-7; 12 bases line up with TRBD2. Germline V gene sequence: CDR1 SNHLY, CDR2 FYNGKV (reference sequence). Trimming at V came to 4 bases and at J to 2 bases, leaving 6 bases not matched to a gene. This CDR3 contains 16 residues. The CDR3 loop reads CASSSRTGGDPYEQYF. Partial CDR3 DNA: TGTGCCAGCAGCTCCCGGACTGGGGGGGACCCCTATGAACAGTAC.

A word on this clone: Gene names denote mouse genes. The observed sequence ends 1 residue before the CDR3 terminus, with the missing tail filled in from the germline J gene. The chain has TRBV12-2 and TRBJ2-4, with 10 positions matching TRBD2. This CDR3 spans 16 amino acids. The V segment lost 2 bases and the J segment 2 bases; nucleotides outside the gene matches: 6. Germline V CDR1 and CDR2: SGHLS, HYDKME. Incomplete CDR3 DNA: TGTGCCAGCTCTCCGTCGGGACTGGGGATTCAAAACACCTTGTAC. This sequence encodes CASSPSGLGIQNTLY. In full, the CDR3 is CASSPSGLGIQNTLYF.

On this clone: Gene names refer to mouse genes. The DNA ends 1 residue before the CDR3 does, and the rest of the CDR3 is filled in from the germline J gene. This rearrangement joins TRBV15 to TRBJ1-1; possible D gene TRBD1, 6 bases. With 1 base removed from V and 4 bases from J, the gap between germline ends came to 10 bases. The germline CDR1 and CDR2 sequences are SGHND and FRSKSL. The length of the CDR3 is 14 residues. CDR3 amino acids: CASSLGGAGTEVFF. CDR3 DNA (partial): TGTGCCAGCAGTTTAGGGGGGGCGGGCACAGAAGTCTTC. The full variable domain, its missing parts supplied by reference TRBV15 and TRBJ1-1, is DAGVTQTPRHEVAEKGQTIILKCEPVSGHNDLFWYRQTKIQGLELLSYFRSKSLMEDGGAFKDRFKAEMLNSSFSTLKIQPTEPKDSAVYLCASSLGGAGTEVFFGKGTRLTVV.

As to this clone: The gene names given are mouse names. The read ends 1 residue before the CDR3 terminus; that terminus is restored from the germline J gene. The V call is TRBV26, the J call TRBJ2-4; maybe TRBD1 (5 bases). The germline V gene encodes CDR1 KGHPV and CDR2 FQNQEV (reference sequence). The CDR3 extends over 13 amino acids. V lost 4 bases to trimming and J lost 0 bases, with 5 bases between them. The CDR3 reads CASSRQSQNTLYF. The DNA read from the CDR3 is TGTGCCAGCAGTCGACAGAGTCAAAACACCTTGTAC.

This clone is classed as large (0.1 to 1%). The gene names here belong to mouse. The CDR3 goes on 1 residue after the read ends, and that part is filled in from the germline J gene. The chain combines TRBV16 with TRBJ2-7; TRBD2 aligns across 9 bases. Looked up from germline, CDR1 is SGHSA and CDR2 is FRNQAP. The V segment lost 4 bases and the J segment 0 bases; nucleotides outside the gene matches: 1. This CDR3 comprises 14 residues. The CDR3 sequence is CASSWTGDSYEQYF. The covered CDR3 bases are TGTGCAAGCAGCTGGACTGGGGACTCCTATGAACAGTAC.

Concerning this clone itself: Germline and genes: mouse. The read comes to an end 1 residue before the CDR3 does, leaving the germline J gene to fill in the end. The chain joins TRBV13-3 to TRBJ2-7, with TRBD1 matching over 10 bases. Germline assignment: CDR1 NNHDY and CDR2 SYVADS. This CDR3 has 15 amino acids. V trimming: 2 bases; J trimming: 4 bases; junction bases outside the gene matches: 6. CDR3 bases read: TGTGCCAGCAGTGACTGGGGGGACAGGGGATATGAACAGTAC. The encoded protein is CASSDWGDRGYEQY. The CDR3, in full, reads CASSDWGDRGYEQYF.

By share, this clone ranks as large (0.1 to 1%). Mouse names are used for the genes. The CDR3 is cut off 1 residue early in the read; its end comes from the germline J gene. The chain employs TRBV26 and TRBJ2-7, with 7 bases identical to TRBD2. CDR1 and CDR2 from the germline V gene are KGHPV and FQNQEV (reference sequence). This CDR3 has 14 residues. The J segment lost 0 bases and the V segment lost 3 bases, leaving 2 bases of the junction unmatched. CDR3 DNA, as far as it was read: TGTGCCAGCAGTCTCCTGGGGGACTCCTATGAACAGTAC. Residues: CASSLLGDSYEQY. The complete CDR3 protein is CASSLLGDSYEQYF.

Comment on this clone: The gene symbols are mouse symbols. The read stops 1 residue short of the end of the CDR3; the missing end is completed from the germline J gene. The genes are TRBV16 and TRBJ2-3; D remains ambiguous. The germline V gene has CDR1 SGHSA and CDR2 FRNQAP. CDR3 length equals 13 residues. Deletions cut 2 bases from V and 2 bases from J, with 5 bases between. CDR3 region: CASSLLDAETLYF. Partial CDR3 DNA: TGTGCAAGCAGCTTACTGGATGCAGAAACGCTGTAT.

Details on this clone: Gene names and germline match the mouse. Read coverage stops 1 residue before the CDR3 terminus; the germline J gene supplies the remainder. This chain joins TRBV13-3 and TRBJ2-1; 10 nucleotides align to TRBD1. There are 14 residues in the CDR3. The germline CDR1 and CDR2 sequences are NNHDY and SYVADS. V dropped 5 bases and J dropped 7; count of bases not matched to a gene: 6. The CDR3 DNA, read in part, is TGTGCCAGCAGACGGGACAGGGGTGAGGCTGAGCAGTTC. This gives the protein CASRRDRGEAEQF. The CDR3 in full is CASRRDRGEAEQFF.

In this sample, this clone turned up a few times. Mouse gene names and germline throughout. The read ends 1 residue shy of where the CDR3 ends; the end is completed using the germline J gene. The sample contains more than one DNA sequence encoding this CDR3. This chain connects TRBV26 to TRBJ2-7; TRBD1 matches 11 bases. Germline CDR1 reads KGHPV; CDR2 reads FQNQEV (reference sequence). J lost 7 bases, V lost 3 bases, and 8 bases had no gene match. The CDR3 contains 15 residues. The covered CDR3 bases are TGTGCCAGCAGTCTCCTCGGACAGGGGGCGCCGGAACAGTAC. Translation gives CASSLLGQGAPEQY. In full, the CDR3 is CASSLLGQGAPEQYF.

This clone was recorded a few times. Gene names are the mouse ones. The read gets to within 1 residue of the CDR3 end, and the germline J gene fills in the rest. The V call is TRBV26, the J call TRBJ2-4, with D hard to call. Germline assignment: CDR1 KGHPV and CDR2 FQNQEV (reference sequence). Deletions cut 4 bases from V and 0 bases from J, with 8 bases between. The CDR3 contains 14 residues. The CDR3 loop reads CASSPPGSQNTLYF. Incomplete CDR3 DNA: TGTGCCAGCAGTCCCCCGGGGAGTCAAAACACCTTGTAC.

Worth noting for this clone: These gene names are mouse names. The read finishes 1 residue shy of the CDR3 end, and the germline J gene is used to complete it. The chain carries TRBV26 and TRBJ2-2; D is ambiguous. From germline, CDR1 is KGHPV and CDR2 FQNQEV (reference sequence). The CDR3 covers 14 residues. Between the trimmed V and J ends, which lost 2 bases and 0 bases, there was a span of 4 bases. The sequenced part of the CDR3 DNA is TGTGCCAGCAGTCTGAAGTCAAACACCGGGCAGCTCTAC. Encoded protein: CASSLKSNTGQLY. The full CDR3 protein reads CASSLKSNTGQLYF.

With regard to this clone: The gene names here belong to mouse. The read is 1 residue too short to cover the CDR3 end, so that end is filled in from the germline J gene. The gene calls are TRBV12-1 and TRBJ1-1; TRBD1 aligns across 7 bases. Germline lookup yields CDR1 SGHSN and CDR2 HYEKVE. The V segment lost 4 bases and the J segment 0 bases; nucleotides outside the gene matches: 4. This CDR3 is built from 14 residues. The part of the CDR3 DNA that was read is TGTGCCAGCTCCAGACAGGGAGCAAACACAGAAGTCTTC. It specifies CASSRQGANTEVF. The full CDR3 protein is CASSRQGANTEVFF. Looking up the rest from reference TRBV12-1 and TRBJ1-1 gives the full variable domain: DSGVVQSPRHIIKEKGGRSVLTCIPISGHSNVVWYQQTLGKELKFLIQHYEKVERDKGFLPSRFSVQQFDDYHSEMNMSALELEDSAMYFCASSRQGANTEVFFGKGTRLTVV.

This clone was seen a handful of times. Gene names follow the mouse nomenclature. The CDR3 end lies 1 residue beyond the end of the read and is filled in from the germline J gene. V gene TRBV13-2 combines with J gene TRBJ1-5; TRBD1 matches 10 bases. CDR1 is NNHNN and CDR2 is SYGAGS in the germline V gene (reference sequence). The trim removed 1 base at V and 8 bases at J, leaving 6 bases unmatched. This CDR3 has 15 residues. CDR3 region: CASGDLRDRGEAPLF. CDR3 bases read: TGTGCCAGCGGTGATCTCCGGGACAGGGGAGAGGCTCCGCTT.

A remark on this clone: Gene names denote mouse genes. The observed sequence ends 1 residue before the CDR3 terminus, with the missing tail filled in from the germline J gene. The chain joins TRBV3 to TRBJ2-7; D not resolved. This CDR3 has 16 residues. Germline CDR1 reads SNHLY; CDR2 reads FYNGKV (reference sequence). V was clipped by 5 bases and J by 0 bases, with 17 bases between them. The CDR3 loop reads CASSPSLATSSYEQYF. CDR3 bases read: TGTGCCAGCAGCCCCTCGCTGGCTACAAGCTCCTATGAACAGTAC.